Listed below are T cell receptor beta chains from one sample, sequenced in a study of cytotoxic CD8 clonotypes in ibrutinib-treated CLL. Libraries were prepared by immunoSEQ multiplex PCR; TCRdb keeps only in-frame clonotypes and omits some of them. The sample comprises 160,000 or so clones, roughly 86% of which are singletons, and about 1.9% rests with the top ten. This specimen consisted of PBMCs, obtained after 12 months of ibrutinib treatment. These receptors were collected from a human donor with chronic lymphocytic leukemia. The CDR3 runs from the conserved cysteine through the conserved F or W. A D gene is named only where the DNA matches it firmly. Part of the rows lack a size; the others show once, few, many or a class for expanded clones.

>TRBJ1-2|-|-|TRBV7-8
TGTGCCAGCAGCTTAGGGCAGGGTTTGTATGGCTACACCTTC
CASSLGQGLYGYTF
>TRBJ2-1|TRBD2|once|TRBV10-3
TGTGCCATCAGACAGGGACTAGCCTGGGATGAGCAGTTCTTC
CAIRQGLAWDEQFF
>TRBJ1-3|-|-|TRBV2
TGTGCCAGCAGTCAGCAGGGATCCTCTGGAAACACCATATATTTT
CASSQQGSSGNTIYF
>TRBJ2-3|-|-|TRBV6-5
TGTGCCAGCAGTTACAAAATGCTGGATACGCAGTATTTT
CASSYKMLDTQYF
>TRBJ2-5|-|-|TRBV19
TGTGCCAGTCGCGTCTCAGGGGAAGAGACCCAGTACTTC
CASRVSGEETQYF
>TRBJ2-7|-|-|TRBV28
TGTGCCAGCAGTTTATGGGTTCGGGGCCGCTACTACGAGCAGTACTTC
CASSLWVRGRYYEQYF
>TRBJ2-6|-|-|TRBV7-9
TGTGCCAGCAGCTCTGGGGCCAACGTCCTGACTTTC
CASSSGANVLTF
>TRBJ1-2|TRBD1|-|TRBV29-1
TGCAGCGTGGTTCGCAGGGACAGCTATGGCTACACCTTC
CSVVRRDSYGYTF
>TRBJ2-1|-|-|TRBV4-1
TGCGCCAGCAGCCAAGCCGGACAGACGTACAATGAGCAGTTCTTC
CASSQAGQTYNEQFF
>TRBJ2-7|-|-|TRBV2
TGTGCCAGCAGCAGAACAGAATCCTCCTACGAGCAGTACTTC
CASSRTESSYEQYF
>TRBJ2-7|-|-|TRBV7-9
TGTGCCAGCAGCCCGAGCGTTGTAGGGACCTACGAGCAGTACTTC
CASSPSVVGTYEQYF
>TRBJ1-4|-|-|TRBV7-9
TGTGCCAGCAGAAACAGTGCCGGCCGAGAAAAACTGTTTTTT
CASRNSAGREKLFF
>TRBJ2-2|-|-|TRBV6-5
TGTGCCAGCCTGTTGACAGTTAACACCGGGGAGCTGTTTTTT
CASLLTVNTGELFF
>TRBJ2-1|-|-|TRBV7-9
TGTGCCAGCAGTTATGAAAATGGACAGACCCTCAGAAATGAGCAGTTCTTC
CASSYENGQTLRNEQFF
>TRBJ1-5|-|-|TRBV28
TGTGCCAGCTTAGGGCTTGGGGGCAATCAGCCCCAGCATTTT
CASLGLGGNQPQHF
>TRBJ1-2|TRBD1|-|TRBV7-2
TGTGCCAGCAGTACAGGGGCCAACTATGGCTACACCTTC
CASSTGANYGYTF
>TRBJ2-7|-|-|TRBV19
TGTGCCAGCGGCCTCGGGGCAGGGCCCCCCTACGAGCAGTACTTC
CASGLGAGPPYEQYF
>TRBJ2-1|-|-|TRBV6-1
TGTGCCAGCAGTGGGCAGCTAGGGTACAATGAGCAGTTCTTC
CASSGQLGYNEQFF
>TRBJ1-2|-|once|TRBV5-1
TGCGCCAGCAGCTCGTCGAACAAGGACGGCTACACCTTC
CASSSSNKDGYTF
>TRBJ2-6|-|few|TRBV27
TGTGCCAGCAGGTCTGGGGCCAACGTCCTGACTTTC
CASRSGANVLTF
>TRBJ2-7|-|once|TRBV6-1
TGTGCCAGCAGTGATCTTGGGTACGAGCAGTACTTC
CASSDLGYEQYF
>TRBJ2-3|TRBD1|few|TRBV19
TGTGCCAGTAGCCCGGGACAGTTCACAGATACGCAGTATTTT
CASSPGQFTDTQYF
>TRBJ1-5|TRBD1|once|TRBV19
TGTGCCAGTAGTATTCTCCCAGGACAGGCAAATCAGCCCCAGCATTTT
CASSILPGQANQPQHF
>TRBJ1-5|TRBD1|few|TRBV7-9
TGTGCCAGCAGCTCCGGACAGGGATCCCAGCCCCAGCATTTT
CASSSGQGSQPQHF
>TRBJ2-7|-|-|TRBV6-5
TGTGCCAGCAGTGGCGGTCCCAAGCAGTACTTC
CASSGGPKQYF
>TRBJ2-2|TRBD1|-|TRBV5-5
TGTGCCAGCAGCAAGCAGGGGGCGCAGACCGGGGAGCTGTTTTTT
CASSKQGAQTGELFF
>TRBJ1-6|TRBD1|few|TRBV30
TGTGCCTGGAGGAGGGGGACAGTAGTCAACAATTCACCCCTCCACTTT
CAWRRGTVVNNSPLHF
>TRBJ2-3|-|-|TRBV19
TGTGCCAGTAGTACTGGGTTGGGTTTCAAAAACACAGATACGCAGTATTTT
CASSTGLGFKNTDTQYF
>TRBJ1-5|-|many|TRBV27
TGTGCCAGCAGTACCTCAGGGGTTCAGCCCCAGCATTTT
CASSTSGVQPQHF
>TRBJ1-5|-|-|TRBV30
TGTGCCTGGAGTCCCGACAGCAATCAGCCCCAGCATTTT
CAWSPDSNQPQHF
>TRBJ1-1|-|-|TRBV18
TGTGCCAGCTCACCATACCAGGGTGAAGCTTTCTTT
CASSPYQGEAFF
>TRBJ2-6|-|-|TRBV29-1
TGCAGCGTGGTTGGGGGGCGTTACTCTGGGGCCAACGTCCTGACTTTC
CSVVGGRYSGANVLTF
>TRBJ2-4|-|once|TRBV5-1
TGCGCCAGCAGCTTGGGGGGCACATTGACCAAAAACATTCAGTACTTC
CASSLGGTLTKNIQYF
>TRBJ1-2|-|-|TRBV28
TGTGCCAGCAGTTTATACGCCGGGCTCGGGGGCTACACCTTC
CASSLYAGLGGYTF
>TRBJ2-2|-|-|TRBV4-1
TGCGCCAGCAGCCAAGCATCGGGGACGAGCGCGCCGGGGGCCGGGGAGCTGTTTTTT
CASSQASGTSAPGAGELFF
>TRBJ2-7|-|-|TRBV7-2
TGTGCCAGCAGCCCCTCCCCGGGTGTCTACGAGCAGTACTTC
CASSPSPGVYEQYF
>TRBJ2-7|TRBD2|-|TRBV6-1
TGTGCCAGCAGTGAATTGCTAGCGGGAGGGGGCGAGCAGTACTTC
CASSELLAGGGEQYF
>TRBJ2-3|TRBD2|-|TRBV7-9
TGTGCCAGCAGCTTTCCCAGCGGGAGGGCTGGCACAGATACGCAGTATTTT
CASSFPSGRAGTDTQYF
>TRBJ1-2|-|few|TRBV7-9
TGTGCCAGCAGCTTAGGACGGGAAAACTATGGCTACACCTTC
CASSLGRENYGYTF
>TRBJ1-2|TRBD1|few|TRBV14
TGTGCCAGCAGCCGAGGAGGGGGCTGGTCCTATGGCTACACCTTC
CASSRGGGWSYGYTF
>TRBJ2-7|TRBD1|-|TRBV5-1
TGCGCCAGTAAATCCGGGACAGGGGTCGAGCAGTACTTC
CASKSGTGVEQYF
>TRBJ2-7|TRBD1|-|TRBV19
TGTGCCAGTAGTATAGGCGGGGCAGGGGGCGGCTACGAGCAGTACTTC
CASSIGGAGGGYEQYF
>TRBJ2-7|-|-|TRBV10-3
TGTGCCATCAGCCGGACAGCCTCCTACGAGCAGTACTTC
CAISRTASYEQYF
>TRBJ2-7|TRBD2|-|TRBV4-3
TGCGCCAGCAGCCAAGATGGGCTAGCGGGAGGATTCACGAGCTTC
CASSQDGLAGGFTSF
>TRBJ1-6|TRBD1|-|TRBV10-3
TGTGCCATCAGTCCATCGACAGGGTATAATTCACCCCTCCACTTT
CAISPSTGYNSPLHF
>TRBJ1-5|-|-|TRBV28
TGTGCCAGCAGTTTAGCGGGGCAGGGCCAGCATTTT
CASSLAGQGQHF
>TRBJ2-7|-|-|TRBV5-6
TGTGCCAGCAGCCAACAATCCTACGAGCAGTACTTC
CASSQQSYEQYF
>TRBJ2-7|-|-|TRBV27
TGTGCCAGCAGTCCCCTTGGTGGGGTATCCTACGAGCAGTACTTC
CASSPLGGVSYEQYF
>TRBJ1-2|-|-|TRBV30
TGTGCCTTTAAGTGGGCTGACAGGGGCTACACCTTC
CAFKWADRGYTF
>TRBJ1-5|TRBD1|-|TRBV7-6
TGTGCCAGCAGCCCCCAAGTTGGAGGGGGCCCTGGCAATCAGCCCCAGCATTTT
CASSPQVGGGPGNQPQHF